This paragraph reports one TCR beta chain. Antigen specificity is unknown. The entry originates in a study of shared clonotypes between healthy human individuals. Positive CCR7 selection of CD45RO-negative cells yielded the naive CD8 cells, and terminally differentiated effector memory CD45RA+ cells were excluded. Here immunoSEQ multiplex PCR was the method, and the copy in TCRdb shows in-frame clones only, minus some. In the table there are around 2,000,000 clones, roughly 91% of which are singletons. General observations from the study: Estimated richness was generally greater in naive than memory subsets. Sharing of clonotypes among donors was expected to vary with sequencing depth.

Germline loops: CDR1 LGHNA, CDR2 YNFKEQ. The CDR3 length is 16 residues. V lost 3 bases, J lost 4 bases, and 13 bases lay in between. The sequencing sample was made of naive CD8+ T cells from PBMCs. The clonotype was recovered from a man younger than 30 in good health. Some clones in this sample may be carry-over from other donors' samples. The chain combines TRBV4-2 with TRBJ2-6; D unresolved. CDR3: CASSQERGFGANVLTF. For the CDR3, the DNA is TGTGCCAGCAGCCAGGAGCGTGGATTCGGGGCCAACGTCCTGACTTTC.